This entry describes one T cell receptor (beta chain). This clonotype was seen ten or more times. Which antigen it targets is not known. Base quality data are lacking; no much larger clone is found one base away. The sample is drawn from a study of identical twins (dated by TCRdb to the mid-2010s). At the level of the whole study: The study deep-sequenced TCR alpha and beta repertoires from monozygotic twins, unrelated adults of various ages and cord blood to test whether fetal clonotypes persist. To rule out contamination, replicate twin experiments were performed at different times with different library preparation protocols. Beyond this particular receptor, the publication reports: Conclusions relied on cross-sectional statistical analysis, since the same donors could not be followed over many years. Zero-insertion analyses could be partly confounded by invariant T cells such as MAIT and iNKT, although diverse VJ usage argued against such confounding for most clonotypes. Recombination models systematically underestimated out-of-frame TCR alpha sharing in monozygotic twins but agreed with sharing between unrelated individuals. Excess twin sharing in beta out-of-frame sequences was weaker because fewer shared sequences lowered the signal-to-noise ratio. Abundant cord blood beta clonotypes had fewer insertions, young adult naive repertoires showed a similar but weaker trend, and memory repertoires showed no such trend. Out-of-frame TCR alpha sequences shared between twins showed an excess of low generation-probability sequences compared with coincidental sharing between unrelated individuals.

Reading the germline V gene gives CDR1 SGHRS and CDR2 YFSETQ. Trimming accounts for 4 bases at V and 8 bases at J, while the number of junction bases matched to no gene is 10. Taken from cysteine to phenylalanine, the CDR3 has 15 residues. The CDR3 DNA has 45 bases and is translated from base 1. Library creation used 5' RACE. Instrument used: Illumina HiSeq 2000. A universal primer binding site was added through template switching, and the final cDNA carried a unique molecular identifier so that TCR cDNA molecules could be counted accurately. First-strand cDNA for TCR alpha and beta chains was synthesized from specific primers in the conserved constant-segment region. To control for contamination, each cDNA library was double barcoded with a SMART-Mk sample barcode plus Illumina barcodes. TruSeq adapter sequences along with Illumina sample barcodes were introduced in two successive PCR steps. TCR alpha and beta cDNA libraries were sequenced on the Illumina HiSeq platform with custom primers. From the authors' description of their analysis: MiGEC processed the raw reads to extract unique molecular identifiers, while MiXCR was used to determine the CDR3 positions. Recombination models were inferred per individual with the repgenHMM and IGoR tools using an EM algorithm. Shared clonotype analysis was performed with the tcR package in R, normalizing sharing by the product of cloneset sizes. Out-of-frame nonproductive sequences were analyzed to study raw recombination free of thymic and clonal selection effects. The public reads were quality trimmed at Q25 with fastp and then assembled into clones with MiXCR by TCRdb, keeping productive beta chains. Each CDR3 protein gets just one entry, which takes the most common genes and DNA from the rows behind it. In this record, the V and J calls reflect TCRdb's handling and not the investigators' own analysis. In this sample the table shows fewer than 650,000 distinct CDR3 sequences, just over 7% of which occur a single time. The ten top clones hold around 1.6% of the sample.

Every donor in the study was a healthy Caucasian. The twin cohort comprised three pairs of female monozygotic twins, all aged roughly 18 to 29 years. The RNA used for TCR libraries was isolated from peripheral blood mononuclear cells. The same data also went into a second study, on yellow fever vaccine responses in identical twins. As noted in the second study: The T cell response to vaccination in identical twins was reported by the authors to appear partly convergent and partly personalized. Focusing on identical twins, the study followed the T cell clones that responded to the vaccine, and did so with precision.

The chain is made from TRBV5-1 and TRBJ2-1, and 9 bases in between align with TRBD1. This sequence was found in a woman younger than 30 in good health. Input material: PBMCs. The DNA reads as follows: TGCGCCAGCAGCCATACGACAGGGGGAACTCATGAGCAGTTCTTC. The resulting protein is CASSHTTGGTHEQFF.